The source of this TCR beta chain is a study of T cell responses to AZD1222 COVID-19 vaccine. Germline CDR1 LNHDA, CDR2 SQIVND (reference sequence). Trimming removed 3 bases from V and 0 bases from J, with 17 bases in between. The length of the CDR3 is 17 residues. Produced via immunoSEQ multiplex PCR; TCRdb's table is partial and in-frame only. The sample contains over 95,000 clones, roughly 89% of which appear only once. The sequences come from peripheral blood, collected on day 0 of AZD1222 vaccination. The TCR comes from an adult in good health. This rearrangement joins TRBV19 to TRBJ1-1; D unclear. This CDR3 is CASSMRTQLQLNTEAFF. The CDR3 region has the DNA TGTGCCAGTAGTATGAGGACGCAGCTGCAACTGAACACTGAAGCTTTCTTT.